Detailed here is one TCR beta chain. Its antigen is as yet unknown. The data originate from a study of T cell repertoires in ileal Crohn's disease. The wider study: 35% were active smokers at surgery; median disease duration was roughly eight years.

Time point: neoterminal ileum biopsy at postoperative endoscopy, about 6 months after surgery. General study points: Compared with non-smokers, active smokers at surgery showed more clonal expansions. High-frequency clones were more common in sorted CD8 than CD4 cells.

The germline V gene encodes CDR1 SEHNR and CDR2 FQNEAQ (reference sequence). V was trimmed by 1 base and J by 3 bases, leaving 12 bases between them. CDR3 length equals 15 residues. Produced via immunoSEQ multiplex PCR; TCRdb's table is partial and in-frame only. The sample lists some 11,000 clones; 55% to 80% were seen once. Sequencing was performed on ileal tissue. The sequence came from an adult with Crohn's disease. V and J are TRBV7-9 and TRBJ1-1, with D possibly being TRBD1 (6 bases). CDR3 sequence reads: CASSLEWGRDTEAFF. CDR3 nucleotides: TGTGCCAGCAGCTTAGAGTGGGGGCGCGACACTGAAGCTTTCTTT.